The 30 T cell receptor beta chains below come from one sample, sequenced in a study of monozygotic twins with inflammatory bowel disease (dated by TCRdb to the late 2010s). Receptors were amplified or captured by 5' RACE. These reads were obtained on an Illumina HiSeq 2500. The reads went through TCRdb reprocessing, and each CDR3 protein sequence gets one entry with no DNA. The table kept for this sample lists 300,000 to 450,000 distinct CDR3 sequences. The ten largest clones represent just over 2.5% of the sample. Sequencing input: blood. The source is a human donor with ulcerative colitis or Crohn's disease, or a healthy co-twin of an affected twin (not recorded which).

The chain combines TRBV7-3 with TRBJ2-6. This CDR3 region has 15 residues. Germline lookup yields CDR1 SGHTA and CDR2 FQGTGA. This chain's CDR3 is CASSPKYSGANVLTF. The full variable domain, its missing parts supplied by reference TRBV7-3 and TRBJ2-6, is GAGVSQTPSNKVTEKGKYVELRCDPISGHTALYWYRQSLGQGPEFLIYFQGTGAADDSGLPNDRFFAVRPEGSVSTLKIQRTERGDSAVYLCASSPKYSGANVLTFGAGSRLTVL.

This chain joins TRBV6-2 or TRBV6-3 and TRBJ2-1. The CDR3 covers 15 residues. Per germline, CDR1 MNHEY and CDR2 SVGEGT. The CDR3 region is CASSYSGSSRSSRFF.

The chain has TRBV7-9 and TRBJ2-4; checking the TCRdb D call of TRBD1 is not possible without DNA. Germline CDR1 and CDR2: SEHNR and FQNEAQ (reference sequence). The CDR3 runs to 13 residues. The CDR3 sequence: CASSLEQGAPQYF. Full variable domain (remainder filled in from reference TRBV7-9 and TRBJ2-4): DTGVSQNPRHKITKRGQNVTFRCDPISEHNRLYWYRQTLGQGPEFLTYFQNEAQLEKSRLLSDRFSAERPKGSFSTLEIQRTEQGDSAMYLCASSLEQGAPQYFGAGTRLSVL.

The V gene is TRBV12-3 or TRBV12-4, the J gene TRBJ2-7; the D call of TRBD2 rests on TCRdb alone, since no DNA is present to check it. This CDR3 contains 15 residues. The CDR3 is CASSPSGGETYEQYF.

J is TRBJ2-7 and V is TRBV5-1; the TRBD1 assignment by TCRdb is unverifiable without DNA. Germline assignment: CDR1 SGHRS and CDR2 YFSETQ. CDR3 length: 16 residues. Here the CDR3 reads CASSDPDRGLSYEQYF. Using reference TRBV5-1 and TRBJ2-7 for the parts outside the CDR3, the full variable domain is KAGVTQTPRYLIKTRGQQVTLSCSPISGHRSVSWYQQTPGQGLQFLFEYFSETQRNKGNFPGRFSGRQFSNSRSEMNVSTLELGDSALYLCASSDPDRGLSYEQYFGPGTRLTVT.

V usage is TRBV5-1 and J usage is TRBJ2-5; TCRdb designates TRBD1, a call that cannot be tested without DNA. The CDR3 covers 15 residues. CDR1 and CDR2 (germline): SGHRS, YFSETQ. The CDR3 is CASSLEGRGEETQYF.

The rearrangement uses TRBV5-1 and TRBJ1-1. The CDR3 consists of 15 residues. The germline gives CDR1 SGHRS, CDR2 YFSETQ. The CDR3 loop reads CASSLLVGGDTEAFF.

The V gene is TRBV12-3 or TRBV12-4, the J gene TRBJ1-5. The CDR3 is 17 amino acids. The CDR3 loop reads CASTWGQYRYSNQPQHF.

The chain recombines TRBV12-3 or TRBV12-4 with TRBJ1-3; TCRdb proposes TRBD1, but this gene call is untestable without DNA. The CDR3 is 17 amino acids. CDR3 loop: CASRLDTGLEPGNTIYF.

This rearrangement joins TRBV16 to TRBJ1-4; TCRdb outputs TRBD1, but without DNA this stays unchecked. Germline lookup yields CDR1 KGHSY and CDR2 FQNENV. The CDR3 sequence is 17 residues long. CDR3: CASSQPEGAATNEKLFF.

The gene calls are TRBV29-1 and TRBJ1-4. Germline CDR1 is SQVTM and CDR2 is ANQGSEA. The CDR3 runs 15 residues. CDR3 protein: CSVAFQPSTNEKLFF.

V usage is TRBV2 and J usage is TRBJ2-3; the D call from TCRdb, TRBD2, cannot be confirmed without DNA. There are 16 residues in the CDR3. Germline V gene lookup returns CDR1 SNHLY and CDR2 FYNNEI. CDR3: CASSEQTGRGTDTQYF.

The CDR3 is CARRTGDVDEQYF. The chain joins TRBV6-5 to TRBJ2-7; with no DNA, the TCRdb D assignment of TRBD1 cannot be verified. CDR1 MNHEY and CDR2 SVGAGI come from the germline V gene. This CDR3 has 13 amino acids.

J is TRBJ2-7 and V is TRBV5-1. Germline assignment: CDR1 SGHRS and CDR2 YFSETQ. This CDR3 has 15 residues. The CDR3 protein is CASSLETGAHYEQYF.

CDR3 residues: CASSRTHEGRRAEAFF. The chain joins TRBV19 to TRBJ1-1; TCRdb names TRBD1, which stays unverified in the absence of DNA. Looked up from germline, CDR1 is LNHDA and CDR2 is SQIVND (reference sequence). The CDR3 runs to 16 residues.

The V call is TRBV18, the J call TRBJ2-5. The germline V gene has CDR1 KGHSH and CDR2 LQKENI. The CDR3 has 14 residues. CDR3 loop: CASSRTANIETQYF.

V gene TRBV9 combines with J gene TRBJ2-5; the D call of TRBD2 rests on TCRdb alone, since no DNA is present to check it. Germline loops: CDR1 SGDLS, CDR2 YYNGEE. This CDR3 comprises 16 residues. Here the CDR3 reads CASSVGTSGNQETQYF.

This rearrangement joins TRBV27 to TRBJ2-7. CDR3 length equals 13 residues. CDR1 is MNHEY and CDR2 is SMNVEV in the germline V gene (reference sequence). The CDR3 loop reads CASSREDSYEQYF.

J is TRBJ1-2 and V is TRBV20-1; TCRdb calls TRBD1, which cannot be checked without DNA. Germline V gene data show CDR1 as DFQATT and CDR2 as SNEGSKA (reference sequence). The CDR3 consists of 13 residues. The chain's CDR3 is CSAVAGANYGYTF.

This chain's CDR3 is CASKNRDRVLNRGYTF. V gene TRBV19 combines with J gene TRBJ1-2; TCRdb proposes TRBD1, but this gene call is untestable without DNA. Germline V gene lookup returns CDR1 LNHDA and CDR2 SQIVND (reference sequence). CDR3 length equals 16 residues. The full variable domain, with the rest looked up from reference TRBV19 and TRBJ1-2, is DGGITQSPKYLFRKEGQNVTLSCEQNLNHDAMYWYRQDPGQGLRLIYYSQIVNDFQKGDIAEGYSVSREKKESFPLTVTSAQKNPTAFYLCASKNRDRVLNRGYTFGSGTRLTVV.

The chain joins TRBV12-3 or TRBV12-4 to TRBJ1-1. This CDR3 is built from 13 residues. CDR3 in amino acids: CASSSDFRPEAFF.

The chain joins TRBV19 to TRBJ1-5; TCRdb's D call of TRBD1 is untestable without DNA. This CDR3 is built from 15 residues. In germline, CDR1 is LNHDA, CDR2 SQIVND (reference sequence). The CDR3 loop is CASSNGKVRGQPQHF.

CDR3 protein: CASSLDQPTDNSPLHF. V usage is TRBV5-1 and J usage is TRBJ1-6. This CDR3 region has 16 residues. Germline assignment: CDR1 SGHRS and CDR2 YFSETQ.

The chain is built from TRBV7-8 and TRBJ2-3; TCRdb's D gene call, TRBD2, goes unchecked for lack of DNA. This CDR3 region has 17 residues. Germline values: CDR1 SGHVS, CDR2 FQNEAQ. This CDR3 is CASSRIPSGGAIDTQYF.

The V call is TRBV6-5, the J call TRBJ2-6; the TCRdb D gene call, TRBD1, has no DNA to confirm it. The CDR3 is 19 amino acids. Germline V gene lookup returns CDR1 MNHEY and CDR2 SVGAGI. The chain's CDR3 is CASSYGGTGYFRGANVLTF.

This rearrangement joins TRBV5-1 to TRBJ1-1. This CDR3 is built from 15 residues. Germline V gene data show CDR1 as SGHRS and CDR2 as YFSETQ. Here the CDR3 reads CASSVDRGVGTEAFF. Using reference TRBV5-1 and TRBJ1-1 for the parts outside the CDR3, the full variable domain is KAGVTQTPRYLIKTRGQQVTLSCSPISGHRSVSWYQQTPGQGLQFLFEYFSETQRNKGNFPGRFSGRQFSNSRSEMNVSTLELGDSALYLCASSVDRGVGTEAFFGQGTRLTVV.

This chain uses TRBV7-8 with TRBJ2-5; TCRdb indicates TRBD1, and absent DNA this call remains unverified. This CDR3 is built from 16 residues. Germline values: CDR1 SGHVS, CDR2 FQNEAQ. This CDR3 reads CVSTRLGTRGQETQYF.

The V call is TRBV5-5, the J call TRBJ2-1. The CDR3 extends over 17 amino acids. Germline V gene sequence: CDR1 SGHKS, CDR2 YYEKEE (reference sequence). CDR3 loop: CASSLLSQGISYNEQFF.

The rearrangement uses TRBV12-3 or TRBV12-4 and TRBJ2-3; TCRdb gives TRBD2 as the D gene, but with no DNA this cannot be confirmed. The CDR3 length is 14 residues. The CDR3 here is CASRPLAGGVPQYF.

V is TRBV4-3 and J is TRBJ2-4; as DNA is missing, the TRBD1 call by TCRdb cannot be tested. Germline CDR1 reads LGHNA; CDR2 reads YSLEER. The length of the CDR3 is 13 residues. Here the CDR3 reads CASSQSQENIQYF.